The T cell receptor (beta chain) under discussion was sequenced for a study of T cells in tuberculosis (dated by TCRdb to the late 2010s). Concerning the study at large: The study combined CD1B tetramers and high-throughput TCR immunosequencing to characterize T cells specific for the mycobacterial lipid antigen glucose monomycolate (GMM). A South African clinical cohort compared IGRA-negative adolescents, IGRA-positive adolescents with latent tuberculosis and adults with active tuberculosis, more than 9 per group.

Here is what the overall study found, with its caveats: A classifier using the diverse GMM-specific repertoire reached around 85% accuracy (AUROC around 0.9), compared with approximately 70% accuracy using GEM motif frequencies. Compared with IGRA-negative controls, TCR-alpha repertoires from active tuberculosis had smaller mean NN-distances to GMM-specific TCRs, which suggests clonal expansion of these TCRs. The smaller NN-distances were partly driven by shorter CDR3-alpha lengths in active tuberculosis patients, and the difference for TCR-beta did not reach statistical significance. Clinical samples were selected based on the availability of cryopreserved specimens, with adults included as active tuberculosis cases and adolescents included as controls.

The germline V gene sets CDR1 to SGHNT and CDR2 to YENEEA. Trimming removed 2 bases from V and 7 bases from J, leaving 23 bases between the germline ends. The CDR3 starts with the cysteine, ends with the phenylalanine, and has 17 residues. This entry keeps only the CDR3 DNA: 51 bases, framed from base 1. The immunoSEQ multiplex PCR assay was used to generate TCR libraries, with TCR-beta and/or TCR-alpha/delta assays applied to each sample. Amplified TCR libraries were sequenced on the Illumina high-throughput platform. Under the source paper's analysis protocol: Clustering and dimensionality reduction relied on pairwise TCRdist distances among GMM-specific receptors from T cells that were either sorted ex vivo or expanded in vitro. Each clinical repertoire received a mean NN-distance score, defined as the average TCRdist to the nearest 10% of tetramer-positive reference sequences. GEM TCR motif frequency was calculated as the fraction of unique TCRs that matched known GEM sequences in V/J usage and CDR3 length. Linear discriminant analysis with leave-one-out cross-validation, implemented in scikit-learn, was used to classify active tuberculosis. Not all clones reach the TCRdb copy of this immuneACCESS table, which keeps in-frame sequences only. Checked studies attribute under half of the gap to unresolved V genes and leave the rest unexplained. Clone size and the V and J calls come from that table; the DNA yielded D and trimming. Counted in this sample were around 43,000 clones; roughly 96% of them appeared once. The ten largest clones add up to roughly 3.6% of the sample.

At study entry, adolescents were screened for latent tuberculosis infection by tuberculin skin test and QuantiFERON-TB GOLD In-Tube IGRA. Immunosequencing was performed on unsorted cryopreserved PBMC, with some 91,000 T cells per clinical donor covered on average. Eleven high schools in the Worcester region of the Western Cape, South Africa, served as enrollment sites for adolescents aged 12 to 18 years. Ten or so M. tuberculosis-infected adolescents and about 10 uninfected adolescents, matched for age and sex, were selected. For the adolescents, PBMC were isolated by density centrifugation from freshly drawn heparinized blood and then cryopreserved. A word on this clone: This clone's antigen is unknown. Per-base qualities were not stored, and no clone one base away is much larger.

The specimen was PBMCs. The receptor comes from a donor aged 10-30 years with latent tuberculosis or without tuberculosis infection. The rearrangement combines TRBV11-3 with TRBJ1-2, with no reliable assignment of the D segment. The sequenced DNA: TGTGCCAGCAGCTTAAAGGCTCGGGCGGATAGGGCGGGTGGCTACACCTTC. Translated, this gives CASSLKARADRAGGYTF.